The 15 T cell receptor beta chains in this list originate from one sample, sequenced in a study of cytomegalovirus exposure and HLA in healthy donors. Researchers ran the PCR with 60 Vbeta and 13 Jbeta primers. The table came from immunoSEQ multiplex PCR; TCRdb's copy has only in-frame clones and leaves some out. The sample holds 210,000 or so clones, around 80% seen once. Sequenced input: PBMCs. These receptors came from a young man in good health and CMV-seronegative.

This chain connects TRBV6-1 to TRBJ1-1; 7 bases are shared with TRBD1. The junction had 11 bases not matched to a gene; V was cut back by 6 bases and J by 7 bases. CDR1 is MNHNS and CDR2 is SASEGT in the germline V gene. This CDR3 is 14 amino acids long. The CDR3 coding sequence is TGTGCCAGCAGGCGGGACAGCCCTGGGGGTGAAGCTTTCTTT. Encoded protein: CASRRDSPGGEAFF.

The chain is built from TRBV5-1 and TRBJ1-1, with 7 bases matching TRBD1. The CDR3 loop spans 14 amino acids. After removal of 4 bases from V and 1 base from J, the junction contained 4 bases not matched to a gene. The germline gives CDR1 SGHRS, CDR2 YFSETQ. The CDR3 DNA reads TGCGCCAGCAGCGCCAGGACAGGGAACACTGAAGCTTTCTTT. Residues: CASSARTGNTEAFF. Full variable domain (outside the CDR3, taken from reference TRBV5-1 and TRBJ1-1): KAGVTQTPRYLIKTRGQQVTLSCSPISGHRSVSWYQQTPGQGLQFLFEYFSETQRNKGNFPGRFSGRQFSNSRSEMNVSTLELGDSALYLCASSARTGNTEAFFGQGTRLTVV.

The chain joins TRBV30 to TRBJ2-5, with D possibly TRBD1 on 5 matching bases. This CDR3 has 13 residues. CDR1 and CDR2 from the germline V gene are GTSNPN and SVGIG (reference sequence). V gave up 0 bases and J gave up 6 bases, with 11 bases separating them. Here the CDR3 reads CAWSVGAGKTQYF. The CDR3 coding sequence is TGTGCCTGGAGTGTTGGGGCAGGAAAGACCCAGTACTTC.

V and J are TRBV11-3 and TRBJ2-7, with a weak D call TRBD2 (6 bases). This CDR3 comprises 14 residues. Germline V lookup: CDR1 SGHNT, CDR2 YENEEA. V gave up 1 base and J gave up 0 bases, with 7 bases separating them. CDR3 sequence reads: CASSLVSGSYEQYF. As DNA, the CDR3 is TGTGCCAGCAGCTTAGTTAGCGGCTCCTACGAGCAGTACTTC.

The chain is built from TRBV11-2 and TRBJ1-4; D remains unclear. Germline CDR1 and CDR2: SGHAT and FQNNGV. The CDR3 sequence is 14 residues long. Trimming removed 6 bases from V and 0 bases from J, with 8 bases in between. The CDR3 nucleotides are TGTGCCAGCAGAGTAGAGGCAACTAATGAAAAACTGTTTTTT. Its protein is CASRVEATNEKLFF.

The gene calls are TRBV7-9 and TRBJ1-1, with unresolved D. CDR1 is SEHNR, CDR2 FQNEAQ, per germline (reference sequence). Trimming took 5 bases from V and 1 from J, leaving 8 bases between them. The length of the CDR3 is 13 residues. CDR3 bases: TGTGCCAGCAGCCCACACCAGAACACTGAAGCTTTCTTT. It codes for CASSPHQNTEAFF.

The chain couples TRBV7-2 to TRBJ1-5; TRBD1 agrees at 7 bases. Germline values: CDR1 SGHTA, CDR2 FQGNSA. The CDR3 has 15 amino acids. V shed 5 bases, J shed 4 bases, and the junction held 8 bases outside the gene matches. The DNA for the CDR3 is TGTGCCAGCAGCCGGACAGGAGGGGGAAATCAGCCCCAGCATTTT. It translates to CASSRTGGGNQPQHF.

This chain links TRBV9 with TRBJ1-1; unclear D gene. Germline V lookup: CDR1 SGDLS, CDR2 YYNGEE. The CDR3 totals 14 residues. The V end was cut by 1 base, the J end by 10 bases, with 17 bases between. The CDR3 DNA sequence: TGTGCCAGCAGCGTAATGACCTCCAGGCCGTCAGCTTTCTTT. Protein product: CASSVMTSRPSAFF.

V gene TRBV19 combines with J gene TRBJ2-1, with 12 positions matching TRBD2. Germline V gives CDR1 LNHDA, CDR2 SQIVND (reference sequence). This CDR3 has 17 residues. V lost 4 bases, J lost 8 bases, and 12 bases stayed unmatched. The CDR3 DNA reads as TGTGCCAGTAGTAAGCAACCGGGACTAGCGGGCGTCTATGAGCAGTTCTTC. This encodes CASSKQPGLAGVYEQFF. Full variable domain (rest looked up from reference TRBV19 and TRBJ2-1): DGGITQSPKYLFRKEGQNVTLSCEQNLNHDAMYWYRQDPGQGLRLIYYSQIVNDFQKGDIAEGYSVSREKKESFPLTVTSAQKNPTAFYLCASSKQPGLAGVYEQFFGPGTRLTVL.

The chain employs TRBV27 and TRBJ1-5; D is uncertain. Per germline, CDR1 MNHEY and CDR2 SMNVEV (reference sequence). Between the trimmed V and J ends, which lost 3 bases and 0 bases, there was a span of 6 bases. The CDR3 extends over 14 amino acids. Here the CDR3 DNA reads TGTGCCAGCAGTTTTCGGGATAGCAATCAGCCCCAGCATTTT. This codes for CASSFRDSNQPQHF.

The V and J genes are TRBV7-2 and TRBJ1-3; 7 bases line up with TRBD1. Germline assignment: CDR1 SGHTA and CDR2 FQGNSA. The CDR3 has 14 amino acids. J lost 3 bases, V lost 5 bases, and 4 bases had no gene match. The CDR3 spells CASSPWTGGNTIYF. For the CDR3, the DNA is TGTGCCAGCAGCCCCTGGACAGGTGGAAACACCATATATTTT.

This sequence joins TRBV2 and TRBJ2-1; tentative D call: TRBD1 (5 bases). The V gene lost 2 bases and the J gene lost 8 bases, with 7 bases spanning the gap. Germline CDR1 reads SNHLY; CDR2 reads FYNNEI. The CDR3 loop spans 12 amino acids. CDR3 bases: TGTGCCAGCAGTGAAAAGGGGTATGAGCAGTTCTTC. This codes for CASSEKGYEQFF.

The chain is built from TRBV10-3 and TRBJ2-7; D may be TRBD1 (5 bases). CDR3 length: 14 residues. CDR1 ENHRY and CDR2 SYGVKD come from the germline V gene. Trimming removed 7 bases from V and 3 bases from J, with 16 bases in between. DNA for the CDR3: TGTGCCATCACCGAGGTGGCGCAGGGCTACGAGCAGTACTTC. Protein product: CAITEVAQGYEQYF.

This chain links TRBV25-1 with TRBJ2-5; the match to TRBD1 covers 7 bases. There are 12 residues in the CDR3. From germline, CDR1 is MGHDK and CDR2 SYGVNS. Trimming took 4 bases from V and 4 from J; bases not matched to a gene: 0. The CDR3 DNA reads as TGTGCCAGCAGTGGACAGGGAGAGACCCAGTACTTC. Translation gives CASSGQGETQYF.

V and J are TRBV7-3 and TRBJ2-3; 7 nucleotides agree with TRBD2. Germline lookup yields CDR1 SGHTA and CDR2 FQGTGA. V lost 5 bases to trimming and J lost 3 bases; unmatched junction nucleotides: 8. This CDR3 is 15 amino acids long. The DNA of the CDR3 is TGTGCCAGCAGCCCCGCGACTAGCAGGACAGATACGCAGTATTTT. It specifies CASSPATSRTDTQYF.